Shown below are 29 T cell receptor beta chains from a single sample sequenced in a study of identical twins. TCRdb reanalysed the 5' RACE reads using MiXCR and keeps one entry per CDR3 protein. Of 420,000 or so distinct CDR3 sequences listed, about 18% are singletons. Sequences were obtained from naive T cells sorted from blood. The source is a man in his fifties or sixties in good health.

This clonotype was seen many times. CDR3 protein: CASSLVPSGNNEQFF. The CDR3 nucleotides are TGTGCCAGCAGCTTAGTGCCTAGCGGGAACAATGAGCAGTTCTTC. J is TRBJ2-1 and V is TRBV7-6; 9 bases are a match to TRBD2. V shed 1 base, J shed 5 bases, and the junction held 3 bases outside the gene matches. The CDR3 extends over 15 amino acids. Germline-derived CDR1 and CDR2 are SGHVS and FNYEAQ. Complete variable domain (other parts from reference TRBV7-6 and TRBJ2-1): GAGVSQSPRYKVTKRGQDVALRCDPISGHVSLYWYRQALGQGPEFLTYFNYEAQQDKSGLPNDRFSAERPEGSISTLTIQRTEQRDSAMYRCASSLVPSGNNEQFFGPGTRLTVL.

With regard to this clonotype: A much larger clone lies a single base off, so this may be a read error. The J gene is TRBJ2-7, the V gene TRBV12-3 or TRBV12-4; TRBD1 matches at 7 bases. The V and J ends lost 6 bases and 6 bases, in that order; junction bases with no gene match: 11. The CDR3 consists of 14 residues. The CDR3 coding sequence is TGTGCCAGCAGCTCACAGGGGTTAGTTTCCGAGCAGTACTTC. Protein sequence: CASSSQGLVSEQYF.

The chain carries TRBV7-8 and TRBJ2-2; 10 nucleotides agree with TRBD2. Trimming removed 5 bases from V and 9 bases from J; junction bases left unmatched: 6. This CDR3 region has 14 residues. Germline lookup yields CDR1 SGHVS and CDR2 FQNEAQ. CDR3 DNA: TGTGCCAGCAGCCAACTAGCGGGACACCGGGAGCTGTTTTTT. Its protein product is CASSQLAGHRELFF.

This clonotype was picked up many times. The rearrangement joins TRBV6-2 or TRBV6-3 to TRBJ2-2; tentatively, D is TRBD2 (5 bases). Between the trimmed V and J ends, which lost 2 bases and 3 bases, there was a span of 16 bases. Germline V CDR1 and CDR2: MNHEY, SVGEGT. CDR3 length: 17 residues. The CDR3 sequence is CASSYPRGAQYTGELFF. In DNA, the CDR3 is TGTGCCAGCAGTTACCCCCGGGGAGCGCAGTACACCGGGGAGCTGTTTTTT.

This clonotype was counted a few times. V usage is TRBV10-3 and J usage is TRBJ2-5, with a weak D call TRBD1 (5 bases). Germline assignment: CDR1 ENHRY and CDR2 SYGVKD. The CDR3 has 14 residues. V lost 3 bases and J lost 5, with 13 bases in between. CDR3 in DNA: TGTGCCATCAGTGAAGGGGTAGCTTGGGAGACCCAGTACTTC. Its translation: CAISEGVAWETQYF.

The genes are TRBV6-5 and TRBJ2-5, with D perhaps TRBD2 (6 bases). The ends were cut back, 2 bases at V and 6 bases at J, with 13 bases in the middle. The CDR3 totals 14 residues. Germline V lookup: CDR1 MNHEY, CDR2 SVGAGI. CDR3 DNA: TGTGCCAGCAGTTACGGGACGGGGGAGAAGACCCAGTACTTC. This codes for CASSYGTGEKTQYF.

The chain uses TRBV7-8 and TRBJ1-5; no definite D call. The CDR3 contains 15 residues. Germline loops: CDR1 SGHVS, CDR2 FQNEAQ. V lost 2 bases and J 4 bases, leaving 12 bases between the germline ends. The CDR3 here is CASSLSAGRNQPQHF. Written as DNA, the CDR3 is TGTGCCAGCAGCTTATCTGCAGGCAGGAATCAGCCCCAGCATTTT.

In this sample, this clonotype turned up many times. This chain joins TRBV29-1 and TRBJ2-5, with 8 nucleotides matching TRBD1. The germline V gene has CDR1 SQVTM and CDR2 ANQGSEA. The CDR3 has 16 residues. Trimming took 6 bases from V and 6 from J; bases not matched to a gene: 18. The CDR3 DNA is TGCAGCGTCCAGGGAGACAGGGGAGCACCGGGGAAGACCCAGTACTTC. It specifies CSVQGDRGAPGKTQYF. The full variable domain, rest sourced from reference TRBV29-1 and TRBJ2-5, is SAVISQKPSRDICQRGTSLTIQCQVDSQVTMMFWYRQQPGQSLTLIATANQGSEATYESGFVIDKFPISRPNLTFSTLTVSNMSPEDSSIYLCSVQGDRGAPGKTQYFGPGTRLLVL.

The table lists this clonotype with many counts. The chain links TRBV3-1 to TRBJ2-3, with TRBD1 identical over 7 bases. The CDR3 sequence is 15 residues long. CDR1 is LGHDT, CDR2 YNNKEL, per germline (reference sequence). J was trimmed by 3 bases and V by 0 bases; bases with no gene match: 3. CDR3 in amino acids: CASSQEGRGTDTQYF. The CDR3 DNA reads TGTGCCAGCAGCCAAGAGGGCAGGGGGACAGATACGCAGTATTTT.

The chain joins TRBV7-9 to TRBJ2-2; 9 bases align to TRBD2. CDR1 SEHNR and CDR2 FQNEAQ come from the germline V gene (reference sequence). Unmatched junction bases numbered 7, after V lost 7 bases and J lost 4 bases. This CDR3 is built from 15 residues. This CDR3 is CASTNRAGGTGELFF. The CDR3 nucleotides are TGTGCCAGCACCAATCGAGCGGGAGGCACCGGGGAGCTGTTTTTT.

This sequence joins TRBV12-3 or TRBV12-4 and TRBJ2-5; TRBD2 matches at 9 bases. V shed 5 bases, J shed 4 bases, and the junction held 14 bases outside the gene matches. The CDR3 has 17 residues. The CDR3 nucleotides are TGTGCCAGCAGTCAACTGCGTAGCGGGAGTAGGGGAGAGACCCAGTACTTC. It codes for CASSQLRSGSRGETQYF.

This clonotype was recorded a few times. This chain links TRBV5-1 with TRBJ2-7; 12 bases fit TRBD2. J was trimmed by 5 bases and V by 3 bases; bases with no gene match: 12. Germline V gene data show CDR1 as SGHRS and CDR2 as YFSETQ. This CDR3 is built from 17 residues. The CDR3 region has the DNA TGCGCCAGCAGCTCGAGTCTAGCGGGGGGGCCACGGCACGAGCAGTACTTC. Translation: CASSSSLAGGPRHEQYF.

This sequence joins TRBV7-2 and TRBJ1-3; D gene uncertain. Trimming cost V 5 bases and J 5 bases, with 10 bases left between them. The germline gives CDR1 SGHTA, CDR2 FQGNSA. CDR3 length equals 13 residues. Here the CDR3 DNA reads TGTGCCAGCAGCACACGGACGAGAAACACCATATATTTT. This translates into CASSTRTRNTIYF.

The V call is TRBV20-1, the J call TRBJ2-7; D unresolved. Looked up from germline, CDR1 is DFQATT and CDR2 is SNEGSKA (reference sequence). There are 13 residues in the CDR3. The V end was cut by 4 bases, the J end by 2 bases, with 12 bases between. The DNA of the CDR3 is TGCAGTGCTAAACTAACCGCCCCCTACGAGCAGTACTTC. It yields the protein CSAKLTAPYEQYF.

This clonotype was recorded many times. The rearrangement uses TRBV5-1 and TRBJ2-5, with TRBD2 matching 11 bases. The CDR3 runs to 15 residues. CDR1 and CDR2 (germline): SGHRS, YFSETQ. V shed 8 bases, J shed 2 bases, and the junction held 8 bases outside the gene matches. This chain's CDR3 is CASRSGTSGQETQYF. The CDR3 DNA is TGCGCCAGTAGGTCCGGGACTAGCGGACAAGAGACCCAGTACTTC.

Note on this clonotype: At one boundary the junction diverges from the germline segment, which might be a read error. The chain combines TRBV12-3 or TRBV12-4 with TRBJ2-7, with D maybe TRBD1 (6 bases). This CDR3 spans 11 amino acids. Written as DNA, the CDR3 is TGTGCCAGCAGTTACCTGGACAGAGTTTTCTTC. Encoded protein: CASSYLDRVFF.

This clonotype was seen many times. For the CDR3, the DNA is TGCGCCAGCAGCCAAGAAATTCTCAGCCTCTCCTACGAGCAGTACTTC. This sequence encodes CASSQEILSLSYEQYF. The gene calls are TRBV4-1 and TRBJ2-7; D is unresolved. CDR1 and CDR2 (germline): MGHRA, YSYEKL. V lost 0 bases and J 0 bases, leaving 12 bases between the germline ends. The CDR3 has 16 residues.

At least ten counts were recorded for this clonotype. This rearrangement joins TRBV6-5 to TRBJ1-3; D not resolved. Germline V gives CDR1 MNHEY, CDR2 SVGAGI. The CDR3 loop spans 16 amino acids. V dropped 0 bases and J dropped 4 bases, with 13 bases sitting between them. The CDR3 loop reads CASSYSARLRGNTIYF. The CDR3 DNA follows: TGTGCCAGCAGTTACTCCGCCAGGTTAAGAGGAAACACCATATATTTT.

This clonotype was recorded at least ten times. V gene TRBV29-1 combines with J gene TRBJ1-4; 8 bases are a match to TRBD1. The germline CDR1 and CDR2 sequences are SQVTM and ANQGSEA. The ends lost 7 bases at V and 9 bases at J; junction bases unmatched: 13. The CDR3 spans 14 residues. The CDR3 coding sequence is TGCAGCGCCCTGGACGGACAGGGCCGTCAAAAACTGTTTTTT. Its translation: CSALDGQGRQKLFF.

This chain connects TRBV29-1 to TRBJ2-7; weak D call: TRBD1 (6 bases). Per the germline V gene, CDR1 is SQVTM and CDR2 is ANQGSEA. Trimming shortened V by 1 base and J by 2 bases, and 6 bases separated the two germline ends. The CDR3 totals 12 residues. The CDR3 loop is CSVEGTAYEQYF. The CDR3, as DNA: TGCAGCGTTGAAGGGACAGCCTACGAGCAGTACTTC.

A few counts support this clonotype. The chain links TRBV7-2 to TRBJ1-6; no definite D call. In germline, CDR1 is SGHTA, CDR2 FQGNSA. Trimming took 5 bases from V and 3 from J, leaving 5 bases between them. The CDR3 is made up of 13 amino acids. In nucleotides, the CDR3 is TGTGCCAGCAGCCGGCTCTATAATTCACCCCTCCACTTT. Translation gives CASSRLYNSPLHF.

The table lists this clonotype with many counts. The gene calls are TRBV24-1 and TRBJ2-1, with 9 nucleotides matching TRBD2. Germline V CDR1 and CDR2: KGHDR, SFDVKD. This CDR3 spans 16 amino acids. V was pared by 2 bases and J by 6 bases, with 7 bases of the junction left unmatched. CDR3 sequence: CATSDSSSGALNEQFF. For the CDR3, the DNA is TGTGCCACCAGTGATTCATCTAGCGGGGCTCTCAATGAGCAGTTCTTC.

This clonotype was seen many times. The chain joins TRBV10-3 to TRBJ2-3; the D gene is possibly TRBD2 (5 bases). The CDR3 totals 15 residues. V dropped 11 bases and J dropped 0 bases, with 18 bases sitting between them. Germline V gene lookup returns CDR1 ENHRY and CDR2 SYGVKD. CDR3 DNA: TGTGCCGCCCGGAGTGGCGGGTCTAGCACAGATACGCAGTATTTT. Its translation is CAARSGGSSTDTQYF.

This rearrangement joins TRBV27 to TRBJ2-1, with 11 bases lining up with TRBD2. The V and J ends lost 4 bases and 9 bases, in that order; junction bases with no gene match: 8. This CDR3 region has 15 residues. Germline V CDR1 and CDR2: MNHEY, SMNVEV (reference sequence). The CDR3 DNA follows: TGTGCCAGCAGTTCACTGACTAGCGGGGTCAGTGAGCAGTTCTTC. This sequence encodes CASSSLTSGVSEQFF.

This clonotype was counted between two and nine times. This chain joins TRBV11-1 and TRBJ2-7; 9 bases are a match to TRBD1. This CDR3 region has 16 residues. Germline values: CDR1 SGHAT, CDR2 FQDESV (reference sequence). Trimming took 2 bases from V and 4 from J; bases not matched to a gene: 9. The CDR3 sequence: CASSLIGTGGNYEQYF. The CDR3 DNA is TGTGCCAGCAGCTTAATTGGAACAGGGGGCAATTACGAGCAGTACTTC.

This clonotype was recorded at least ten times. The chain couples TRBV5-6 to TRBJ2-2, with D perhaps assigned TRBD1 or TRBD2 (5 bases each). Germline V gene sequence: CDR1 SGHDT, CDR2 YYEEEE. The CDR3 extends over 16 amino acids. V was shortened by 1 base and J by 1 base, with 11 bases between the two germline ends. CDR3 residues: CASSLRGGRNTGELFF. The CDR3 bases are TGTGCCAGCAGCTTGCGTGGGGGTAGGAACACCGGGGAGCTGTTTTTT.

This clonotype appeared many times. This chain joins TRBV15 and TRBJ2-4, with D uncertain. V lost 3 bases to trimming and J lost 8 bases, with 5 bases between them. Germline assignment: CDR1 LNHNV and CDR2 YYDKDF (reference sequence). The CDR3 sequence is 11 residues long. DNA for the CDR3: TGTGCCACCAGCAGGAGTGACATTCAGTACTTC. It is translated as CATSRSDIQYF.

The chain is built from TRBV4-3 and TRBJ1-1, with TRBD1 as a possible D gene (5 bases). Trimming removed 1 base from V and 6 bases from J, with 12 bases in between. The CDR3 has 14 amino acids. CDR1 and CDR2 from the germline V gene are LGHNA and YSLEER. CDR3 in amino acids: CASSQAIRVAEAFF. The CDR3 DNA is TGCGCCAGCAGCCAAGCAATCAGGGTAGCTGAAGCTTTCTTT.

This clonotype showed up many times. The genes are TRBV9 and TRBJ2-3, with D possibly TRBD1 on 5 matching bases. This CDR3 contains 15 residues. Deletions cut 3 bases from V and 4 bases from J, with 15 bases between. Germline V gene sequence: CDR1 SGDLS, CDR2 YYNGEE. This CDR3 reads CASSATGARADTQYF. DNA for the CDR3: TGTGCCAGCAGCGCAACTGGGGCAAGGGCAGATACGCAGTATTTT.